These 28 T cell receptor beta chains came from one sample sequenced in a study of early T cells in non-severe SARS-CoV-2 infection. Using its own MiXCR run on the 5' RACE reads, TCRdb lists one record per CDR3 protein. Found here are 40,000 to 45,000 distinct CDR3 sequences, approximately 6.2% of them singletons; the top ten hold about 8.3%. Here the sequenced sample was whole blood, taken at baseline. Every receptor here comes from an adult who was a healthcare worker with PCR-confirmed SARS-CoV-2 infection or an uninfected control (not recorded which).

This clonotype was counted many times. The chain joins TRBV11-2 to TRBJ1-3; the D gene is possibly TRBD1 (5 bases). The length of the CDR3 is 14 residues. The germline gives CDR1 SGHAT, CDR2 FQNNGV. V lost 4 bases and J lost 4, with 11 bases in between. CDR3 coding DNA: TGTGCCAGCAGCTATCGACAGATGGGAAACACCATATATTTT. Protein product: CASSYRQMGNTIYF.

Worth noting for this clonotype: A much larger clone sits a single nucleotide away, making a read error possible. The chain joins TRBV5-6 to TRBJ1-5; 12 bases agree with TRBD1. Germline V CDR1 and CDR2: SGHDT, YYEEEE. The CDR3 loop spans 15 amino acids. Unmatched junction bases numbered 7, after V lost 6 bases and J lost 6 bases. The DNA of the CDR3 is TGTGCCAGCAACCGGGACAGGGGGCTGACTCAGCCCCAGCATTTT. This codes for CASNRDRGLTQPQHF.

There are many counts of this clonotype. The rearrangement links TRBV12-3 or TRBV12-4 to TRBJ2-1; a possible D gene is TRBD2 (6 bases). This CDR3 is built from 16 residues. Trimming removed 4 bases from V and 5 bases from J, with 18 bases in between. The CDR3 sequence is CASSSRRDFLHNEQFF. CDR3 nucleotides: TGTGCCAGCAGTTCCCGCCGGGACTTCCTTCACAATGAGCAGTTCTTC.

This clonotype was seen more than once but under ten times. CDR3 DNA: TGTGCCAGCAGTTTCTCGACAGGGTACTACGAGCAGTACTTC. This encodes CASSFSTGYYEQYF. J is TRBJ2-7 and V is TRBV28, with 7 bases identical to TRBD1. Germline V lookup: CDR1 MDHEN, CDR2 SYDVKM. The CDR3 totals 14 residues. V was clipped by 3 bases and J by 3 bases; unmatched bases: 5.

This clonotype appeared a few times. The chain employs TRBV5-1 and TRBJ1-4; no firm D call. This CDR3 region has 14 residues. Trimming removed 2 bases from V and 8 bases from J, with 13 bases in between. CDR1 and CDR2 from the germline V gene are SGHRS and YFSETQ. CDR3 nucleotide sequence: TGCGCCAGCAGCTTTGGACGGCGTGCGGAAAAACTGTTTTTT. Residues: CASSFGRRAEKLFF.

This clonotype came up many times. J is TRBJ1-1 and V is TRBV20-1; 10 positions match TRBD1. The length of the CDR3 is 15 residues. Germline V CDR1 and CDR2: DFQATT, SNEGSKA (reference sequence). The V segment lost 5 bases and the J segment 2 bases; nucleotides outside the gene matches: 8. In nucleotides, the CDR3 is TGCAGTGCTGACGACAGGGGGCCCTTCAACACTGAAGCTTTCTTT. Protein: CSADDRGPFNTEAFF.

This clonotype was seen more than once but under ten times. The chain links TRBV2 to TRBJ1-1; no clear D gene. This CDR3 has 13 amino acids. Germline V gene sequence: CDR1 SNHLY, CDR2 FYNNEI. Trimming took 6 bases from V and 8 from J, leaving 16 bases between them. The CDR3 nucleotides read TGTGCCAGCAGGCTGTTCGGAAAATTGGAAGCTTTCTTT. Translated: CASRLFGKLEAFF.

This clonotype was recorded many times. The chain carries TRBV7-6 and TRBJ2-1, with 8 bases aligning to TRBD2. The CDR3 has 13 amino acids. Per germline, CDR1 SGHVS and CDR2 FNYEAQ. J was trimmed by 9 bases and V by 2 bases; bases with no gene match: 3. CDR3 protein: CASSLSAGGEQFF. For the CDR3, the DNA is TGTGCCAGCAGCTTATCCGCGGGGGGTGAGCAGTTCTTC.

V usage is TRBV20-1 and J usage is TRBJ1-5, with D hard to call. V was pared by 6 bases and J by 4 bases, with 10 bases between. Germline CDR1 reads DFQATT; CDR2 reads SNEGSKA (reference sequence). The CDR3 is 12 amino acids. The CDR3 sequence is CSATSSNQPQHF. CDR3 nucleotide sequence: TGCAGTGCCACCTCGAGTAATCAGCCCCAGCATTTT.

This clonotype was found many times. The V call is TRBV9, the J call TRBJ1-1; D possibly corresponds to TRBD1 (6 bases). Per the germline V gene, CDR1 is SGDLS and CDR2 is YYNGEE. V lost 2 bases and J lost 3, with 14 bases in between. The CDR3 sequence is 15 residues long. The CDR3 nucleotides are TGTGCCAGCAGCGTGACAGGACAGAGGGACACTGAAGCTTTCTTT. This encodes CASSVTGQRDTEAFF.

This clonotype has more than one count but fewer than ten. CDR3 region: CASSGNYGGSFQPQHF. The CDR3 DNA follows: TGTGCCAGCAGTGGTAATTATGGGGGGTCCTTTCAGCCCCAGCATTTT. The chain has TRBV12-3 or TRBV12-4 and TRBJ1-5; weak D call: TRBD1 (5 bases). V was trimmed by 5 bases and J by 6 bases, leaving 20 bases between them. This CDR3 comprises 16 residues.

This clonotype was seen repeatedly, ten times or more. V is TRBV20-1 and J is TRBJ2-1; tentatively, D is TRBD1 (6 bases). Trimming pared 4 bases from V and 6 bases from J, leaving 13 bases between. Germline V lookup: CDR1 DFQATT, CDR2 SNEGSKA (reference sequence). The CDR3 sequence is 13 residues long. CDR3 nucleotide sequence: TGCAGTGCTAATCGCGACAGGCTCAATGAGCAGTTCTTC. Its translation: CSANRDRLNEQFF.

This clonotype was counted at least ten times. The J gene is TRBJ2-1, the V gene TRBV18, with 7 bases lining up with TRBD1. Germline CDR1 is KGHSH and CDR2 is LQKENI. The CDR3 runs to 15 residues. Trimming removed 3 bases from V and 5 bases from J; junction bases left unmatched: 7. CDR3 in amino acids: CASSPGDRNNNEQFF. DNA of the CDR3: TGTGCCAGCTCACCGGGGGACAGAAACAACAATGAGCAGTTCTTC.

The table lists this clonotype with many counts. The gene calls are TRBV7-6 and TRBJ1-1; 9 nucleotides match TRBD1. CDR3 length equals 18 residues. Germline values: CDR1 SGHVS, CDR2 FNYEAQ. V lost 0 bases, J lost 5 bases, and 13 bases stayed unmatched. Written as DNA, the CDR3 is TGTGCCAGCAGCTTAGCGCGGGACAGGGTTGGAGAACGAACTGAAGCTTTCTTT. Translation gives CASSLARDRVGERTEAFF.

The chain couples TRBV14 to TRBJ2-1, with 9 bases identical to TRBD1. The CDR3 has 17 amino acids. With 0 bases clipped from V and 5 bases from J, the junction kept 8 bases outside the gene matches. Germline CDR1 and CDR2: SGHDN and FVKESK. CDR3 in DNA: TGTGCCAGCAGCCAAGATCTCTCGACAGGGGGTAACAATGAGCAGTTCTTC. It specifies CASSQDLSTGGNNEQFF.

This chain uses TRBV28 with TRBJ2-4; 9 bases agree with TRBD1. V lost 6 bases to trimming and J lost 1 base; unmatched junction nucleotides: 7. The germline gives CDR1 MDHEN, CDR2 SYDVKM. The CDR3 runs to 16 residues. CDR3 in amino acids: CASSPDRGKAKNIQYF. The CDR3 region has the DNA TGTGCCAGCAGCCCGGACAGGGGAAAGGCCAAAAACATTCAGTACTTC.

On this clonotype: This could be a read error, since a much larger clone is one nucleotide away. The CDR3 loop reads CASVSGTGWYNEQFF. The CDR3 region has the DNA TGCGCCAGCGTTTCCGGGACAGGGTGGTACAATGAGCAGTTCTTC. The genes are TRBV5-1 and TRBJ2-1, with 9 bases that match TRBD1. Germline values: CDR1 SGHRS, CDR2 YFSETQ. The V gene end was trimmed by 7 bases and the J gene end by 4 bases; junction bases not matched to a gene: 9. CDR3 size: 15 residues.

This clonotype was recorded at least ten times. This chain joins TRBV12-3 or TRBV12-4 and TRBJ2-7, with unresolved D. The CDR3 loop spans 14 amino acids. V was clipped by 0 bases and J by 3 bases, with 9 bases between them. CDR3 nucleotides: TGTGCCAGCAGTTTAGCGCTGGGTTTCTACGAGCAGTACTTC. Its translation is CASSLALGFYEQYF.

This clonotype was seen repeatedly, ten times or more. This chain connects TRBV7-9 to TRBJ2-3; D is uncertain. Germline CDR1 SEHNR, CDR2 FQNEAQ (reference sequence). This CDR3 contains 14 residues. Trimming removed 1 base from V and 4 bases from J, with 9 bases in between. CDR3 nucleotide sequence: TGTGCCAGCAGCTTAGGGGTAGCAGCAGATACGCAGTATTTT. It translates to CASSLGVAADTQYF.

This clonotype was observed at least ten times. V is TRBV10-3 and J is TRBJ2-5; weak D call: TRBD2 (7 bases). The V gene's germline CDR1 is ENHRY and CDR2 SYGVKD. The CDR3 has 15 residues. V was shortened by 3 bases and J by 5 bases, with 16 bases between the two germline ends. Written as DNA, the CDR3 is TGTGCCATCAGTGAATGGGAGGGGGAAGCGGAGACCCAGTACTTC. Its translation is CAISEWEGEAETQYF.

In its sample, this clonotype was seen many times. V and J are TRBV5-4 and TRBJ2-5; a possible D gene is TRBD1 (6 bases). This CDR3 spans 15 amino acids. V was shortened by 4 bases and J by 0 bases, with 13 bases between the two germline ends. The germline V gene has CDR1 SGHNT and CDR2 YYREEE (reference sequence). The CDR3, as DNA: TGTGCCAGCAGCCGGCGGCAGGGGTACCAAGAGACCCAGTACTTC. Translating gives CASSRRQGYQETQYF.

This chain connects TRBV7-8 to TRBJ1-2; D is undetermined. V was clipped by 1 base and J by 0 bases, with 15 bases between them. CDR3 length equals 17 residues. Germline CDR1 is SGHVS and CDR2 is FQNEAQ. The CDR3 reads CASSLVIRATANYGYTF. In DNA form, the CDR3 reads TGTGCCAGCAGCTTAGTTATCCGGGCCACAGCTAACTATGGCTACACCTTC.

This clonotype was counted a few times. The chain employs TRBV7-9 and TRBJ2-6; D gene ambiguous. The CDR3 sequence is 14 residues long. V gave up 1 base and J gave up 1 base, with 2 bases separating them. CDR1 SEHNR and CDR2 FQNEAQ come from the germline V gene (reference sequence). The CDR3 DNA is TGTGCCAGCAGCTTAGTGTCTGGGGCCAACGTCCTGACTTTC. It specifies CASSLVSGANVLTF.

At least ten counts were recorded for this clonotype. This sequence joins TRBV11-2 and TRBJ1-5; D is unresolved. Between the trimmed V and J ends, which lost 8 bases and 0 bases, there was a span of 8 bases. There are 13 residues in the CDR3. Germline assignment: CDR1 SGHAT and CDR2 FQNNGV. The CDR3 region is CASSRTSNQPQHF. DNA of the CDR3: TGTGCCAGCTCCAGGACTAGCAATCAGCCCCAGCATTTT. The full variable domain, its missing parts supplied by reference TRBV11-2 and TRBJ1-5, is EAGVAQSPRYKIIEKRQSVAFWCNPISGHATLYWYQQILGQGPKLLIQFQNNGVVDDSQLPKDRFSAERLKGVDSTLKIQPAKLEDSAVYLCASSRTSNQPQHFGDGTRLSIL.

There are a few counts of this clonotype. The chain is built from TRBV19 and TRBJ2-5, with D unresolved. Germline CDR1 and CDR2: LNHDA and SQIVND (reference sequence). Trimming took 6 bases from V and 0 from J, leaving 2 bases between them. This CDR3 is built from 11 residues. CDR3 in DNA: TGTGCCAGTAGGGACCAAGAGACCCAGTACTTC. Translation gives CASRDQETQYF.

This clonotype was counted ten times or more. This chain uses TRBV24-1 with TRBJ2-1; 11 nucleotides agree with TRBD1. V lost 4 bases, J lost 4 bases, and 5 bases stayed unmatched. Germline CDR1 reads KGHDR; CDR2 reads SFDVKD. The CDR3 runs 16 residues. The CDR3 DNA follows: TGTGCCACCAGTGACCGGGACAGGGGGTCTTACAATGAGCAGTTCTTC. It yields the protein CATSDRDRGSYNEQFF.

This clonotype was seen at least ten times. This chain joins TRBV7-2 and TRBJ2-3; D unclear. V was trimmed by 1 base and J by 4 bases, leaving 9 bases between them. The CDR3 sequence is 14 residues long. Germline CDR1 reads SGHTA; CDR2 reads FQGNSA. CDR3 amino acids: CASSLGSGADTQYF. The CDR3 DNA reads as TGTGCCAGCAGCTTAGGGAGTGGGGCAGATACGCAGTATTTT.

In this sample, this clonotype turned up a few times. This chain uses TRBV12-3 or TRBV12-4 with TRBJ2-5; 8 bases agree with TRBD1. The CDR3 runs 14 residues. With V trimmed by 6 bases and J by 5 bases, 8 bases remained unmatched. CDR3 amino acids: CASSPRGLRETQYF. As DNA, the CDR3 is TGTGCCAGCAGCCCCAGGGGGCTCCGGGAGACCCAGTACTTC.